The T cell receptor (beta chain) under discussion was sequenced for a study of T cell responses to AZD1222 COVID-19 vaccine. The protocol was immunoSEQ multiplex PCR, while the TCRdb copy is restricted to in-frame clones and leaves out a portion. The profile shows just over 150,000 clones, less than 95% of them singletons. The CDR3 length is 16 residues. The V end was cut by 0 bases, the J end by 4 bases, with 13 bases between. Germline loops: CDR1 SGHDT, CDR2 YYEEEE. Turning to this clone: What it binds is unknown.

Study outcomes and limitations: White British ancestry dominated among donors, who included more females, and clonal diversity was possibly underestimated. Compared with day 0, the breadth and depth of the Spike-specific TCR repertoire rose significantly after two doses of AZD1222.

The sequencing used peripheral blood, collected on day 0 of AZD1222 vaccination. The chain carries TRBV5-6 and TRBJ1-4, with no clear D. This sequence originates from an adult in good health. The CDR3 protein is CASSLEPTLFNEKLFF. Here the CDR3 DNA reads TGTGCCAGCAGCTTGGAACCGACCCTATTTAATGAAAAACTGTTTTTT.